This T cell receptor beta chain was profiled in a study of cytotoxic CD8 clonotypes in ibrutinib-treated CLL. General observations from the study: Clonality correlated strongly with circulating CD8+ T cells and exceeded age-matched healthy donors at baseline.

This clone was recorded only once. Its antigen is not identified. Some clones are missing from TCRdb's copy, which holds only in-frame ones; the method was immunoSEQ multiplex PCR. The sample contains some 140,000 clones, around 80% of which appear only once. This CDR3 has 15 amino acids. Germline V gene lookup returns CDR1 MNHEY and CDR2 SVGAGI. Trimming took 6 bases from V and 0 from J, leaving 13 bases between them. The clonotype comes from a human donor with chronic lymphocytic leukemia. Material: PBMCs, obtained after 12 months of ibrutinib treatment. V is TRBV6-5 and J is TRBJ2-3, with D maybe TRBD2 (5 bases). Here the CDR3 DNA reads TGTGCCAGCAGCGGGATTACGTCCAGCACAGATACGCAGTATTTT. This encodes CASSGITSSTDTQYF.